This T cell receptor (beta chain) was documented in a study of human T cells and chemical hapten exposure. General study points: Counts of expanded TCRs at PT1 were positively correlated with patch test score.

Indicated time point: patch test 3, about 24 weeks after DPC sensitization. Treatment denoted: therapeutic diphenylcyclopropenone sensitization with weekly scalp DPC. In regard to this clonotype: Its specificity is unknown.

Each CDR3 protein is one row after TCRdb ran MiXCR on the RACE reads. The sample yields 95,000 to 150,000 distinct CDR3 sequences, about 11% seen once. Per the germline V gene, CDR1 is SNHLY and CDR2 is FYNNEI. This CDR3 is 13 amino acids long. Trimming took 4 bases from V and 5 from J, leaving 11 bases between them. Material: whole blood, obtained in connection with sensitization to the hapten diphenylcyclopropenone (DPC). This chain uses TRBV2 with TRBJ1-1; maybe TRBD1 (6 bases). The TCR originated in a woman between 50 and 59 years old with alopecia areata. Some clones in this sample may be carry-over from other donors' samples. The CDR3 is CASSGRTVTEAFF. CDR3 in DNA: TGTGCCAGCAGTGGTAGGACAGTAACTGAAGCTTTCTTT.